Presented here are 14 T cell receptor beta chains from one specimen sequenced in a study of blood T cell repertoires in COVID-19. Sequencing was performed with immunoSEQ multiplex PCR; in TCRdb, only in-frame clones are kept and a portion is missing. The sample gives fewer than 300,000 clones, around 82% of which show up once; roughly 5.8% is in the top ten. Material for sequencing was peripheral blood. The receptors stem from a man older than 75 with acute or convalescent COVID-19.

This clone has just one count. J is TRBJ2-7 and V is TRBV24-1; maybe TRBD1 (6 bases). V was trimmed by 5 bases and J by 6 bases, leaving 28 bases between them. This CDR3 has 18 residues. In germline, CDR1 is KGHDR, CDR2 SFDVKD. Written as DNA, the CDR3 is TGTGCCACCAGTGCCCCTTCCTCCGACCGGGACAAATTTCGCGAGCAGTACTTC. Its translation: CATSAPSSDRDKFREQYF.

The V call is TRBV3-1 (or the pseudogene TRBV3-2), the J call TRBJ2-1; 8 positions match TRBD1. The CDR3 loop spans 15 amino acids. Trimming took 5 bases from V and 8 from J; bases not matched to a gene: 11. Germline V gene lookup returns CDR1 LGHDT and CDR2 YNNKEL (reference sequence). The CDR3 is CASSFRQGWRDEQFF. CDR3 bases: TGTGCCAGCAGCTTCCGACAGGGGTGGAGGGATGAGCAGTTCTTC.

This sequence joins TRBV3-1 (or the pseudogene TRBV3-2) and TRBJ2-1; D may be TRBD1 (6 bases). Trimming took 2 bases from V and 5 from J, leaving 13 bases between them. This CDR3 region has 15 residues. Germline CDR1 and CDR2: LGHDT and YNNKEL (reference sequence). The CDR3 protein is CASSQRGGMNNEQFF. The CDR3 nucleotides read TGTGCCAGCAGCCAACGAGGGGGAATGAACAATGAGCAGTTCTTC.

V is TRBV11-3 and J is TRBJ2-5, with TRBD2 identical over 9 bases. The CDR3 consists of 17 residues. The J segment lost 0 bases and the V segment lost 3 bases, leaving 8 bases of the junction unmatched. The germline V gene has CDR1 SGHNT and CDR2 YENEEA. The CDR3 region has the DNA TGTGCCAGCAGCTTGGGCCTAGCGGGAAAGTACCAAGAGACCCAGTACTTC. Protein: CASSLGLAGKYQETQYF.

This clone turned up a few times. This rearrangement joins TRBV10-3 to TRBJ2-1; 10 nucleotides agree with TRBD1. From germline, CDR1 is ENHRY and CDR2 SYGVKD. Unmatched junction bases numbered 9, after V lost 6 bases and J lost 7 bases. The CDR3 contains 15 residues. This CDR3 is CAISAPGQGMNEQFF. CDR3 in DNA: TGTGCCATCAGCGCACCGGGACAGGGGATGAATGAGCAGTTCTTC.

This sequence joins TRBV6-5 and TRBJ2-7; TRBD2 agrees at 10 bases. CDR3 length: 16 residues. The J segment lost 2 bases and the V segment lost 0 bases, leaving 4 bases of the junction unmatched. Germline loops: CDR1 MNHEY, CDR2 SVGAGI. DNA of the CDR3: TGTGCCAGCAGTTACTCGCAGCGGGGGGGTACCTACGAGCAGTACTTC. Protein sequence: CASSYSQRGGTYEQYF.

The count of this clone is one. One end of the junction fails to match germline, which may point to a read error. The chain links TRBV2 to TRBJ1-6; the D is unclear. The germline CDR1 and CDR2 sequences are SNHLY and FYNNEI. This CDR3 region has 15 residues. The CDR3 reads CASREGSLLNSPLHF. The CDR3 coding sequence is TGTGCCAGCAGGGAAGGGAGTCTTCTCAATTCACCCCTCCACTTT.

CDR3 nucleotides: TGTGCCAGCAACCCCGGGGGGGTTGCTAACTATGGCTACACCTTC. Protein product: CASNPGGVANYGYTF. The rearrangement links TRBV6-5 to TRBJ1-2; the D gene is possibly TRBD1 (5 bases). This CDR3 contains 15 residues. The germline CDR1 and CDR2 sequences are MNHEY and SVGAGI. Between the trimmed V and J ends, which lost 7 bases and 0 bases, there was a span of 15 bases.

This clone appeared once. J is TRBJ1-2 and V is TRBV6-5, with D possibly matching TRBD1 (6 bases). The germline V gene encodes CDR1 MNHEY and CDR2 SVGAGI. V lost 6 bases and J lost 5, with 13 bases in between. The CDR3 runs 13 residues. In nucleotides, the CDR3 is TGTGCCAGCAGCCTATTCGGACAGTATGGCTACACCTTC. This translates into CASSLFGQYGYTF.

This CDR3 reads CASSLYSGYEQYF. CDR3 nucleotide sequence: TGTGCCAGCAGCTTATATTCGGGCTACGAGCAGTACTTC. This chain joins TRBV11-3 and TRBJ2-7, with D unresolved. CDR1 SGHNT and CDR2 YENEEA come from the germline V gene. This CDR3 contains 13 residues. V lost 2 bases to trimming and J lost 3 bases, with 8 bases between them.

This sequence joins TRBV3-1 (or the pseudogene TRBV3-2) and TRBJ1-5; no definite D call. V was trimmed by 1 base and J by 9 bases, leaving 10 bases between them. This CDR3 has 13 amino acids. CDR1 is LGHDT and CDR2 is YNNKEL in the germline V gene (reference sequence). The CDR3 nucleotides are TGTGCCAGCAGCCAAGTCCCATTGGCGCCCCAGCATTTT. Its protein is CASSQVPLAPQHF.

V usage is TRBV5-1 and J usage is TRBJ2-1, with 9 bases lining up with TRBD2. The CDR3 spans 15 residues. Unmatched junction bases numbered 8, after V lost 6 bases and J lost 4 bases. Germline values: CDR1 SGHRS, CDR2 YFSETQ. The CDR3 region is CASTYSGGIYNEQFF. The DNA of the CDR3 is TGCGCCAGCACGTATAGCGGGGGTATTTACAATGAGCAGTTCTTC.

The gene calls are TRBV7-9 and TRBJ2-7, with TRBD2 as a possible D gene (6 bases). The CDR3 is made up of 14 amino acids. The V gene's germline CDR1 is SEHNR and CDR2 FQNEAQ (reference sequence). V lost 2 bases to trimming and J lost 4 bases, with 12 bases between them. This chain's CDR3 is CASSLFLGGYEQYF. CDR3 coding DNA: TGTGCCAGCAGCTTATTTTTGGGGGGATACGAGCAGTACTTC. The whole variable domain, remainder taken from reference TRBV7-9 and TRBJ2-7, is DTGVSQNPRHKITKRGQNVTFRCDPISEHNRLYWYRQTLGQGPEFLTYFQNEAQLEKSRLLSDRFSAERPKGSFSTLEIQRTEQGDSAMYLCASSLFLGGYEQYFGPGTRLTVT.

This chain links TRBV5-1 with TRBJ2-5, with D possibly being TRBD2 (5 bases). Germline-derived CDR1 and CDR2 are SGHRS and YFSETQ. This CDR3 is built from 13 residues. Trimming removed 7 bases from V and 7 bases from J, with 17 bases in between. The CDR3, as DNA: TGCGCCAGCTGGATGGAGGACTCGGGGACCCAGTACTTC. Its translation is CASWMEDSGTQYF.